This T cell receptor (beta chain) was sequenced during a study of Tregs in tolerant kidney transplant recipients. In the study overall: Related graft donors supplied nonmyeloablative bone marrow transplants, and mixed chimerism was transient.

Trimming stripped 3 bases from V and 3 bases from J, with 15 bases between. From germline, CDR1 is SGDLS and CDR2 YYNGEE. This CDR3 has 15 amino acids. Notes on the study in general: Findings come from small patient numbers and require larger validation.

Unstimulated regulatory T cells (CD4+CD25+CD127-), CD4+CD25- non-regulatory cells, CD4 and CD8 cells were FACS-sorted from thawed PBMCs. Produced via immunoSEQ multiplex PCR; TCRdb's table is partial and in-frame only. The sample comprises 50,000 to 85,000 clones, 80% to 95% of which are singletons, and roughly 9.7% rests with the top ten. A note on this clone: Its antigen is as yet unknown.

This chain connects TRBV9 to TRBJ1-2; D may be TRBD1 (5 bases). The sequencing used CD8+ T cells from blood, collected before the transplant. The TCR was taken from a human donor who received a combined kidney and bone marrow transplant. CDR3 residues: CASSGAGGADYGYTF. CDR3 nucleotides: TGTGCCAGCAGCGGTGCCGGAGGGGCCGACTATGGCTACACCTTC.